This TCR beta chain was recovered during a study of PD-1 blockade in classical Hodgkin lymphoma. This clone was counted only a few times. This table comes from immunoSEQ multiplex PCR, and its TCRdb copy is limited to in-frame clones, with some not included. The data show roughly 8,000 clones, about 86% seen once. The CDR3 sequence is 15 residues long. Germline V gene lookup returns CDR1 MDHEN and CDR2 SYDVKM. The J segment lost 4 bases and the V segment lost 8 bases, leaving 13 bases of the junction unmatched. The patients all showed relapse after autologous stem cell transplantation, while their brentuximab vedotin exposure varied.

V and J are TRBV28 and TRBJ1-1, with 7 bases matching TRBD1. The clonotype comes from a human donor with classical Hodgkin lymphoma. Source: peripheral blood mononuclear cells (PBMCs), taken at baseline. The CDR3 nucleotides are TGTGCCAGCTCGGCTTTTACTCCAGGGGGCACTGAAGCTTTCTTT. It translates to CASSAFTPGGTEAFF. The variable domain in full, with the rest retrieved from reference TRBV28 and TRBJ1-1, is DVKVTQSSRYLVKRTGEKVFLECVQDMDHENMFWYRQDPGLGLRLIYFSYDVKMKEKGDIPEGYSVSREKKERFSLILESASTNQTSMYLCASSAFTPGGTEAFFGQGTRLTVV.